These 3 T cell receptor beta chains were all obtained from the same sample, sequenced in a study of molecular identifiers for immune sequencing clone quantification. TCRdb reanalysed the PCR reads using MiXCR and keeps one entry per CDR3 protein. The sample consists of approximately 90,000 distinct CDR3 sequences, roughly a fifth of them appearing once. Sequencing used naive CD8+ T cells from blood, with Jurkat cell RNA spiked in. Indicated subset: FACS-sorted CD8+CD4-CCR7+CD45RA+ naive T cells. These TCRs come from a human donor in good health. Some libraries in this study had Jurkat cell RNA spiked in.

In its sample, this clonotype was seen a few times. The rearrangement uses TRBV27 and TRBJ2-2, with 11 bases identical to TRBD2. CDR3 length: 15 amino acids. CDR1 is MNHEY and CDR2 is SMNVEV in the germline V gene (reference sequence). J lost 3 bases, V lost 4 bases, and 1 base had no gene match. The CDR3 protein is CASSWGLADTGELFF. For the CDR3, the DNA is TGTGCCAGCAGTTGGGGACTAGCGGACACCGGGGAGCTGTTTTTT.

The table lists this clonotype with many counts. The chain has TRBV18 and TRBJ1-1; D perhaps matches TRBD1 (5 bases). CDR1 and CDR2 (germline): KGHSH, LQKENI. The ends were cut back, 6 bases at V and 5 bases at J, with 16 bases in the middle. The CDR3 has 14 residues. The CDR3 is CASSPDGQGTEAFF. CDR3 DNA: TGTGCCAGCTCCCCGGACGGGCAGGGAACTGAAGCTTTCTTT.

The chain links TRBV27 to TRBJ2-1; D unresolved. V lost 1 base, J lost 7 bases, and 8 bases lay in between. The CDR3 totals 13 residues. Germline V lookup: CDR1 MNHEY, CDR2 SMNVEV (reference sequence). This chain's CDR3 is CASSLYQSNEQFF. The DNA for the CDR3 is TGTGCCAGCAGTTTATATCAGTCGAATGAGCAGTTCTTC.